This T cell receptor (beta chain) was identified during a study of cytomegalovirus exposure and HLA in healthy donors. About this clone itself: Its specificity is unknown.

Study-level findings and limits: Reported results showed that the classifier diagnosed cytomegalovirus status with high specificity and sensitivity.

The CDR3 extends over 12 amino acids. Germline V gene sequence: CDR1 SQVTM, CDR2 ANQGSEA. Trimming shortened V by 7 bases and J by 2 bases, and 11 bases separated the two germline ends. Amplification used 60 Vbeta primers and 13 Jbeta primers. Sequencing used immunoSEQ multiplex PCR; TCRdb keeps in-frame clones, though not all of them. The table includes over 130,000 clones, about four fifths detected once. This receptor was obtained from a man in his forties or fifties in good health and CMV-seropositive. The specimen was PBMCs. The chain couples TRBV29-1 to TRBJ1-2; D might be TRBD1 (5 bases). This CDR3 reads CSAGGTNYGYTF. The DNA of the CDR3 is TGCAGCGCTGGAGGGACGAACTATGGCTACACCTTC. The full variable domain, rest sourced from reference TRBV29-1 and TRBJ1-2, is SAVISQKPSRDICQRGTSLTIQCQVDSQVTMMFWYRQQPGQSLTLIATANQGSEATYESGFVIDKFPISRPNLTFSTLTVSNMSPEDSSIYLCSAGGTNYGYTFGSGTRLTVV.